One and the same sample provided the 5 T cell receptor beta chains below, sequenced in a study of T cells after posttransplantation cyclophosphamide. Sequencing was performed with immunoSEQ multiplex PCR; in TCRdb, only in-frame clones are kept and a portion is missing. The repertoire holds around 30,000 clones, roughly 85% seen once, with 2.5% to 4% in the top ten. Sequencing was done on a sample of PBMCs. The receptors here all came from a man in his forties or fifties.

V gene TRBV7-8 combines with J gene TRBJ2-1; no reliable D call. Germline V gene sequence: CDR1 SGHVS, CDR2 FQNEAQ. V lost 3 bases and J 2 bases, leaving 5 bases between the germline ends. There are 13 residues in the CDR3. This CDR3 reads CASSFFPYNEQFF. The CDR3 bases are TGTGCCAGCAGCTTCTTCCCCTACAATGAGCAGTTCTTC.

The V call is TRBV10-3, the J call TRBJ2-1, with TRBD1 as a possible D gene (6 bases). The V end lost 10 bases, the J end lost 5 bases, and 15 bases lay between the germline ends. The CDR3 totals 13 residues. Per the germline V gene, CDR1 is ENHRY and CDR2 is SYGVKD. CDR3 residues: CATSRDNDNEQFF. For the CDR3, the DNA is TGTGCCACTAGCCGGGACAACGACAATGAGCAGTTCTTC.

The V call is TRBV9, the J call TRBJ1-3; perhaps TRBD1 as D (5 bases). The CDR3 runs 15 residues. Deletions cut 5 bases from V and 3 bases from J, with 15 bases between. Per germline, CDR1 SGDLS and CDR2 YYNGEE. CDR3 loop: CASSDAGHSGNTIYF. The CDR3 DNA is TGTGCCAGCAGTGATGCCGGACACAGTGGAAACACCATATATTTT.

This clone was observed once. The chain carries TRBV6-5 and TRBJ1-2, with D tentatively TRBD1 (6 bases). V lost 6 bases to trimming and J lost 5 bases, with 19 bases between them. In germline, CDR1 is MNHEY, CDR2 SVGAGI. This CDR3 is 15 amino acids long. The CDR3 DNA follows: TGTGCCAGCAGGCCCAGCCTTGGGGGGGCGTATGGCTACACCTTC. This encodes CASRPSLGGAYGYTF.

The table lists this clone with a few counts. The chain carries TRBV6-1 and TRBJ2-1; 7 positions match TRBD2. CDR3 size: 14 residues. The ends lost 8 bases at V and 0 bases at J; junction bases unmatched: 4. From germline, CDR1 is MNHNS and CDR2 SASEGT. CDR3 sequence reads: CASRPGGSYNEQFF. CDR3 nucleotides: TGTGCCAGCCGACCGGGGGGCTCCTACAATGAGCAGTTCTTC.